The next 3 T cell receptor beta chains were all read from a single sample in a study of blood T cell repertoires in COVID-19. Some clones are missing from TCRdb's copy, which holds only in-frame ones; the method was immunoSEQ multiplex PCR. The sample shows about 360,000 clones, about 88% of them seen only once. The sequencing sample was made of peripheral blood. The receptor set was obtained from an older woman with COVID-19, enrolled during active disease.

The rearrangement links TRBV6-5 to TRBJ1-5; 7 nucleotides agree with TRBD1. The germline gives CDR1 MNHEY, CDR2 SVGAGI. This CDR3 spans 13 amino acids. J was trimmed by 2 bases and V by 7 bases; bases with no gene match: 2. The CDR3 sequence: CASTDRGNQPQHF. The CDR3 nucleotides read TGTGCCAGCACCGACAGGGGCAATCAGCCCCAGCATTTT.

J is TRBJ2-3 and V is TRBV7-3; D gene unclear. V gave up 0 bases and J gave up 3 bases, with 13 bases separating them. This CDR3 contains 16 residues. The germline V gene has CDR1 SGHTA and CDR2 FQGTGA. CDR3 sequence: CASSLTAGLWTDTQYF. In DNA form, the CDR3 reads TGTGCCAGCAGCTTAACCGCAGGTTTATGGACAGATACGCAGTATTTT.

The CDR3 loop is CASSYLVNRGQLGNQPQHF. CDR3 DNA sequence: TGTGCCAGCAGCTACCTTGTAAACAGGGGGCAATTGGGCAATCAGCCCCAGCATTTT. The chain has TRBV7-8 and TRBJ1-5; 9 bases are a match to TRBD1. The CDR3 loop spans 19 amino acids. CDR1 SGHVS and CDR2 FQNEAQ come from the germline V gene. Germline trimming cut 4 bases from V and 2 bases from J; bases unmatched to any gene: 15.